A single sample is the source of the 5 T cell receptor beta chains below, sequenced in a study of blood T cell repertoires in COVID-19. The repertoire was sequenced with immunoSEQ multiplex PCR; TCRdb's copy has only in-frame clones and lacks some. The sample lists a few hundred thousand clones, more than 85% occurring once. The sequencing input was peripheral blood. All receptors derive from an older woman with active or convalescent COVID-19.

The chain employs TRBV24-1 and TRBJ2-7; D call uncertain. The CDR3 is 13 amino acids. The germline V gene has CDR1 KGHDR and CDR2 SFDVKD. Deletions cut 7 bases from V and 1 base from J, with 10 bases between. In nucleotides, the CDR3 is TGTGCCACCAGAGACGGAGCATCCTACGAGCAGTACTTC. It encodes CATRDGASYEQYF.

For the CDR3, the DNA is TGTGCCAGCAGCCCCCTCTCCCAGGGCTACGAGCAGTACTTC. Translated: CASSPLSQGYEQYF. The V gene is TRBV14, the J gene TRBJ2-7; D perhaps matches TRBD1 (5 bases). Deletions cut 4 bases from V and 3 bases from J, with 13 bases between. CDR1 and CDR2 from the germline V gene are SGHDN and FVKESK. The CDR3 contains 14 residues.

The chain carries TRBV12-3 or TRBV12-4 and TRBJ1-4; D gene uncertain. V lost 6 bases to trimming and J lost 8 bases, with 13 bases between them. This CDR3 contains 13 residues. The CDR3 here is CASSVGTEEKLFF. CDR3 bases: TGTGCCAGCAGCGTTGGTACGGAGGAAAAACTGTTTTTT.

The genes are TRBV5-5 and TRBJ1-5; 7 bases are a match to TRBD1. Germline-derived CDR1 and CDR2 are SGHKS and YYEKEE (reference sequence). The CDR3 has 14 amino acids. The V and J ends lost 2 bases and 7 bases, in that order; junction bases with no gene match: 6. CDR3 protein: CASSLGGGTQPQHF. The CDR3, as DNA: TGTGCCAGCAGCTTAGGGGGCGGTACACAGCCCCAGCATTTT. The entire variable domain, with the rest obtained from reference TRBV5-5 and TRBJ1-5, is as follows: DAGVTQSPTHLIKTRGQQVTLRCSPISGHKSVSWYQQVLGQGPQFIFQYYEKEERGRGNFPDRFSARQFPNYSSELNVNALLLGDSALYLCASSLGGGTQPQHFGDGTRLSIL.

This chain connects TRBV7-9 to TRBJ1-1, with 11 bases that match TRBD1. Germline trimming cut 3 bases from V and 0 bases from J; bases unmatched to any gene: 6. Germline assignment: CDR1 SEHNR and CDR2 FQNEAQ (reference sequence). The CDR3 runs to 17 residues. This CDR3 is CASSLKGQGVMNTEAFF. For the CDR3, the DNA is TGTGCCAGCAGCTTGAAGGGACAGGGGGTAATGAACACTGAAGCTTTCTTT.